This TCR beta chain is drawn from a study of glioma-infiltrating T cells after dendritic cell vaccination. The wider study: Patients had newly diagnosed or recurrent glioblastoma and received dendritic cell vaccines. Treatment, given 2003 to 2012, was autologous tumor lysate-pulsed dendritic cell vaccination. Study conclusions and caveats: Higher TCR clonality did not directly relate to longer survival. Estimated pretreatment TIL content predicted outcome after dendritic cell vaccination.

A remark on this clone: The antigen is not known.

Profiled with immunoSEQ multiplex PCR; TCRdb holds only in-frame clones, not every one. The data show roughly 90,000 clones, with just over 85% seen just once and about a sixth held by the top ten. The receptor was derived from a human donor with glioblastoma. The sample here was blood, taken before dendritic cell vaccination.

The DNA for the CDR3 is TGTGCCAGCAGCGTAGAGGGGGTCAGGGGGTCGTCTGGGGCCAACGTCCTGACTTTC. It specifies CASSVEGVRGSSGANVLTF. The chain recombines TRBV9 with TRBJ2-6; TRBD1 aligns across 7 bases. Germline CDR1 is SGDLS and CDR2 is YYNGEE. J lost 1 base, V lost 0 bases, and 10 bases had no gene match. The CDR3 sequence is 19 residues long.